This entry features one T cell receptor (beta chain) sequence. This sample stems from a study of blood T cell repertoires in COVID-19. The CDR3 totals 16 residues. Deletions cut 0 bases from V and 5 bases from J, with 13 bases between. Germline CDR1 is LNHNV and CDR2 is YYDKDF (reference sequence). During active infection, Seattle patients enrolled and were then monitored through disease. As originally analysed: Researchers report that nucleated cell counts were estimated from reference gene primer amplification. Here immunoSEQ multiplex PCR was the method, and the copy in TCRdb shows in-frame clones only, minus some. The V and J calls and clone size come from that table; D and trimming were worked out from the DNA. The sample holds about 180,000 clones; about 81% are singletons and the top ten take approximately 12%.

The chain uses TRBV15 and TRBJ2-2; possibly TRBD1 for D (6 bases). The source is a woman older than 75 with COVID-19, enrolled during active disease. Sequenced input: peripheral blood. The CDR3 DNA reads TGTGCCACCAGCAGAGATAAGTGGGGGCGGACCGGGGAGCTGTTTTTT. This codes for CATSRDKWGRTGELFF.